The present T cell receptor beta chain was sequenced within a study of blood T cell repertoires in COVID-19 (dated by TCRdb to 2020 to 2021). Describing the broader study: Collaborator samples came from the United States, Italy and Spain and covered acute and convalescent phases of COVID-19. Samples came from the ongoing ImmuneRACE study (first 160 participants) plus 1,254 subjects from 6 global collaborators. The repertoires were released in a freely available public database meant as a resource for research on the immune response to SARS-CoV-2. Sample metadata almost always included a de-identified subject ID, COVID-19 status, age in years and sex. Deeply sampled blood TCRbeta repertoires from subjects exposed to, actively infected with, or recovered from COVID-19 were included in the dataset. The prospective study material was composed of cDNA or gDNA derived from T cells, B-cell-depleted T cells, or PBMCs. Where HLA class I and class II types were available, the types were taken from metadata supplied by the sample provider, not from assay-based typing. Study-level results and caveats: Clinical and demographic metadata were provided uncurated, with the amount varying by source and participant.

With respect to this clone: This receptor's antigen is unknown. Base qualities are not recorded, but no much larger clone differs from it by a single base.

TCRbeta CDR3 regions were amplified from genomic DNA by means of the immunoSEQ Assay, a bias-controlled multiplex PCR. The study's processing was this. Nucleated cell counts per sample were estimated from amplification of reference gene primers within the assay. To quantify the absolute abundance of each unique TCRbeta CDR3 rearrangement, sequence reads were collapsed and filtered. For each sample, productive Simpson clonality was calculated as the square root of Simpson's diversity index over productive rearrangements. TCRdb obtained this table from immuneACCESS and retained in-frame rearrangements with V and J assigned. These tables miss some clones; where compared with another copy, unresolved V genes account for less than half of the shortfall, and the remainder is unexplained. V and J calls and clone size follow that table, whereas D and trimming were derived from the DNA. Here the sample has around 100,000 clones; approximately 92% occur a single time. Approximately 5.8% of the sample belongs to the ten largest clones.

Whole blood was collected in K2EDTA tubes by collaborating institutions according to the institutions' own protocols. For TCRbeta analysis, collaborators shipped samples in one of three forms: frozen whole blood, isolated PBMCs, or DNA extracted from either of those sample types. The CDR3 holds 16 amino acids from the cysteine to the phenylalanine. Only the CDR3 DNA stays, 48 bases, in frame from base 1. The germline V gene gives CDR1 as MGHRA and CDR2 as YSYEKL. The junction shows trimming of 4 bases on V and 5 bases on J, plus 18 bases between the germline ends. Recombination connected TRBV4-1 to TRBJ2-1; the D gene remains uncertain. This sequence was found in a man between 50 and 59 years old with active COVID-19. The source material was peripheral blood. CDR3 loop: CASSLPQEPLNNEQFF. The nucleotides read TGCGCCAGCAGCCTACCTCAGGAACCGCTAAACAATGAGCAGTTCTTC.